The sequence of this T cell receptor beta chain was determined in a study of blood T cells in healthy people across ages. Using a J-beta primer mix together with a sample-barcoded 5' primer, a second PCR was run for roughly 6 to 11 cycles. TCRdb reanalysed the 5' RACE reads using MiXCR and keeps one entry per CDR3 protein. The sample includes 700,000 to 950,000 distinct CDR3 sequences, 58% of them seen just once. The CDR3 sequence is 15 residues long. The germline V gene has CDR1 SEHNR and CDR2 FQNEAQ (reference sequence). V was clipped by 2 bases and J by 6 bases, with 16 bases between them. Those donating, healthy Caucasian individuals from Russia, were aged about 6 to 100. Extraction of total RNA produced a minimum of 5 micrograms from each sample.

The chain employs TRBV7-9 and TRBJ1-1; D remains unclear. The receptor was isolated from a man aged 25 to 45 in good health. Sequences were obtained from blood. The CDR3 loop is CASSLRSTEAAEAFF. CDR3 nucleotide sequence: TGTGCCAGCAGCTTAAGGTCCACTGAGGCGGCTGAAGCTTTCTTT.